Following are 8 T cell receptor beta chains from one sample sequenced in a study of OX40 agonist ivuxolimab in advanced cancers. Repertoires were generated with immunoSEQ multiplex PCR, while TCRdb's copy carries only in-frame clones and drops some. The repertoire holds about 92,000 clones, with 91% as singletons. Material: CD4+ or CD8+ T cells sorted from blood, obtained in a trial of the OX40 agonist ivuxolimab. These receptors were collected from an adult with an advanced solid tumor such as melanoma, head and neck, liver or kidney cancer.

The chain joins TRBV15 to TRBJ2-7; TRBD1 agrees at 7 bases. V was pared by 5 bases and J by 3 bases, with 7 bases of the junction left unmatched. CDR1 and CDR2 (germline): LNHNV, YYDKDF (reference sequence). The CDR3 covers 14 residues. As DNA, the CDR3 is TGTGCCACCAGCGCCGGGACAGCATTCTACGAGCAGTACTTC. Translation: CATSAGTAFYEQYF.

The chain has TRBV30 and TRBJ1-5; D perhaps matches TRBD1 (5 bases). Germline CDR1 reads GTSNPN; CDR2 reads SVGIG (reference sequence). The CDR3 runs 15 residues. V was shortened by 3 bases and J by 0 bases, with 12 bases between the two germline ends. CDR3: CAWSFAGTSNQPQHF. The DNA for the CDR3 is TGTGCCTGGAGCTTTGCGGGGACTAGCAATCAGCCCCAGCATTTT. Full variable domain (missing parts from reference TRBV30 and TRBJ1-5): SQTIHQWPATLVQPVGSPLSLECTVEGTSNPNLYWYRQAAGRGLQLLFYSVGIGQISSEVPQNLSASRPQDRQFILSSKKLLLSDSGFYLCAWSFAGTSNQPQHFGDGTRLSIL.

The rearrangement links TRBV6-5 to TRBJ2-1; the match to TRBD1 covers 8 bases. The V and J ends lost 5 bases and 11 bases, in that order; junction bases with no gene match: 11. CDR1 is MNHEY and CDR2 is SVGAGI in the germline V gene. The CDR3 consists of 14 residues. The CDR3 reads CASSPDRAGIQQFF. The CDR3 nucleotides read TGTGCCAGCAGTCCGGACAGGGCGGGAATCCAGCAGTTCTTC.

This clone was seen once. V is TRBV10-3 and J is TRBJ2-1, with 7 bases matching TRBD2. J gave up 6 bases and V 0 bases, and 14 bases lay outside the gene matches. CDR1 ENHRY and CDR2 SYGVKD come from the germline V gene. The CDR3 covers 18 residues. The CDR3: CAISESLGGLTGGNEQFF. DNA of the CDR3: TGTGCCATCAGTGAGTCTCTTGGGGGACTAACTGGCGGCAATGAGCAGTTCTTC.

The chain uses TRBV5-1 and TRBJ2-1, with D possibly TRBD2 on 6 matching bases. The CDR3 length is 13 residues. Per germline, CDR1 SGHRS and CDR2 YFSETQ. Trimming pared 5 bases from V and 5 bases from J, leaving 11 bases between. The DNA of the CDR3 is TGCGCCAGCAGGCTAGCGTCGCACAATGAGCAGTTCTTC. Residues: CASRLASHNEQFF.

The genes are TRBV5-1 and TRBJ2-5; perhaps D is TRBD1 or TRBD2 (5 bases each). The V end lost 3 bases, the J end lost 7 bases, and 16 bases lay between the germline ends. This CDR3 has 14 residues. The V gene's germline CDR1 is SGHRS and CDR2 YFSETQ. CDR3 bases: TGCGCCAGCAGCTCGGCGACGGGACCCTCGACCCAGTACTTC. It specifies CASSSATGPSTQYF.

This chain joins TRBV7-2 and TRBJ2-7; D possibly corresponds to TRBD2 (5 bases). The CDR3 consists of 15 residues. V lost 2 bases, J lost 0 bases, and 11 bases lay in between. Looked up from germline, CDR1 is SGHTA and CDR2 is FQGNSA. The CDR3: CASSLSGVSSYEQYF. The CDR3 coding sequence is TGTGCCAGCAGCTTAAGCGGCGTGAGCTCCTACGAGCAGTACTTC.

V and J are TRBV5-5 and TRBJ2-5; D gene uncertain. Trimming removed 2 bases at V and 5 bases at J, with 7 bases between. Per germline, CDR1 SGHKS and CDR2 YYEKEE (reference sequence). CDR3 length: 12 residues. CDR3 nucleotides: TGTGCCAGCAGCTTAGTGGGTGAGACCCAGTACTTC. Its translation: CASSLVGETQYF.